This T cell receptor beta chain was profiled in a study of T cell responses to AZD1222 COVID-19 vaccine. About the study: Combined were second doses at about 4 or about 12 weeks.

Findings of the study overall: Only a handful of AZD1222 recipients tested seropositive at baseline. Spike-wide coverage was observed for vaccine-associated CD4 TCRs, with dominant responses at 160-218 and 743-854.

TCRdb's copy holds only in-frame clones and misses some; the assay was immunoSEQ multiplex PCR. This sample carries fewer than 120,000 clones, about 88% of them seen once, and the ten largest clones take roughly 1.6%. With 4 bases removed from V and 5 bases from J, the gap between germline ends came to 10 bases. This CDR3 contains 13 residues. Germline CDR1 SGHRS, CDR2 YFSETQ. In regard to this clone: Its antigen remains unknown.

The chain is built from TRBV5-1 and TRBJ2-1; no definite D call. The source was peripheral blood, collected on day 0 of AZD1222 vaccination. This TCR was sampled from an adult in good health. CDR3 nucleotides: TGCGCCAGCAGCATCGACTTCGACAATGAGCAGTTCTTC. Amino acids: CASSIDFDNEQFF.